What follows are 26 T cell receptor beta chains derived from one specimen sequenced in a study of a mutant IDH1 vaccine in newly diagnosed glioma. Time point specified: week 35, safety follow-up. Every vaccine dose comprised 300 ug of mutant IDH1 20-mer peptide plus topical imiquimod. Their antigens remain unidentified. TCRdb's copy holds only in-frame clones and misses some; the assay was immunoSEQ multiplex PCR. This sample has about 69,000 clones, with around 86% found just once. The starting material was PBMCs, obtained from a glioma patient whose treatment included an IDH1 peptide vaccine. The receptors were sampled from a man aged 25-45 years with glioma.

In this sample, this clone turned up once. The chain recombines TRBV27 with TRBJ2-3; D gene unclear. The germline CDR1 and CDR2 sequences are MNHEY and SMNVEV (reference sequence). The germline V and J ends were trimmed by 2 bases and 0 bases, with 9 bases remaining between them. The CDR3 consists of 15 residues. Here the CDR3 DNA reads TGTGCCAGCAGTTTAGTCCGAAGGAGCACAGATACGCAGTATTTT. It translates to CASSLVRRSTDTQYF.

The chain has TRBV7-3 and TRBJ2-1; D is unclear. This CDR3 comprises 15 residues. Trimming left V 5 bases short and J 7 bases short, with 18 bases between. In germline, CDR1 is SGHTA, CDR2 FQGTGA. CDR3 residues: CASSLYGVSTNEQFF. Written as DNA, the CDR3 is TGTGCCAGCAGCCTCTATGGGGTCTCGACGAATGAGCAGTTCTTC. Variable domain in full (rest from reference TRBV7-3 and TRBJ2-1): GAGVSQTPSNKVTEKGKYVELRCDPISGHTALYWYRQSLGQGPEFLIYFQGTGAADDSGLPNDRFFAVRPEGSVSTLKIQRTERGDSAVYLCASSLYGVSTNEQFFGPGTRLTVL.

The chain has TRBV19 and TRBJ2-2, with D possibly matching TRBD1 (6 bases). The germline V and J ends were trimmed by 7 bases and 4 bases, with 13 bases remaining between them. The CDR3 length is 14 residues. The V gene's germline CDR1 is LNHDA and CDR2 SQIVND (reference sequence). CDR3 DNA sequence: TGTGCCAGTATCACTTCCAGGGGCACCGGGGAGCTGTTTTTT. Its translation is CASITSRGTGELFF.

This rearrangement joins TRBV7-2 to TRBJ1-3; no definite D call. Deletions cut 2 bases from V and 0 bases from J, with 8 bases between. The CDR3 is made up of 15 amino acids. Per germline, CDR1 SGHTA and CDR2 FQGNSA. As DNA, the CDR3 is TGTGCCAGCAGCTTACAACGGACCTCTGGAAACACCATATATTTT. It translates to CASSLQRTSGNTIYF.

The chain couples TRBV5-1 to TRBJ2-2; D may match TRBD1 or TRBD2 (5 bases each). Trimming removed 7 bases from V and 3 bases from J, with 19 bases in between. CDR3 length: 16 amino acids. Germline V CDR1 and CDR2: SGHRS, YFSETQ. The CDR3 sequence: CASCAGGSGDTGELFF. CDR3 coding DNA: TGCGCCAGCTGCGCTGGGGGAAGTGGGGACACCGGGGAGCTGTTTTTT.

This clone was picked up one time. The gene calls are TRBV30 and TRBJ2-2; 8 bases match TRBD2. This CDR3 spans 15 amino acids. Losses at the gene ends were 2 bases for V and 3 bases for J; bases not matched to a gene: 5. Per the germline V gene, CDR1 is GTSNPN and CDR2 is SVGIG (reference sequence). CDR3 nucleotide sequence: TGTGCCTGGAGTATAACGGGAGGGGACACCGGGGAGCTGTTTTTT. This gives the protein CAWSITGGDTGELFF.

The CDR3 region is CASSDRDRPREQYF. The CDR3 DNA follows: TGTGCCAGCAGCGACCGGGACAGGCCCCGGGAGCAGTACTTC. This sequence joins TRBV7-9 and TRBJ2-7; 8 nucleotides line up with TRBD1. V trimming: 5 bases; J trimming: 7 bases; junction bases outside the gene matches: 10. Germline CDR1 reads SEHNR; CDR2 reads FQNEAQ (reference sequence). The CDR3 has 14 residues.

J is TRBJ2-2 and V is TRBV9; D might be TRBD1 (5 bases). This CDR3 is built from 17 residues. Trimming shortened V by 0 bases and J by 1 base, and 13 bases separated the two germline ends. Per the germline V gene, CDR1 is SGDLS and CDR2 is YYNGEE. DNA of the CDR3: TGTGCCAGCAGCGTAGAAAGGGGCTTGGGGAACACCGGGGAGCTGTTTTTT. As protein: CASSVERGLGNTGELFF.

V and J are TRBV9 and TRBJ1-2; D possibly corresponds to TRBD1 (5 bases). The CDR3 is 14 amino acids. Trimming took off 4 bases at V and 4 bases at J, with 14 bases between the two ends. Germline V gene lookup returns CDR1 SGDLS and CDR2 YYNGEE. This CDR3 is CASSPGDSIYGYTF. The CDR3 nucleotides read TGTGCCAGCAGCCCGGGGGACTCCATCTATGGCTACACCTTC.

Only a few counts were recorded for this clone. The chain uses TRBV5-4 and TRBJ2-1; TRBD1 is a possible D gene (6 bases). The CDR3 is made up of 13 amino acids. The V and J ends lost 5 bases and 4 bases respectively, with 10 bases between them. The germline CDR1 and CDR2 sequences are SGHNT and YYREEE (reference sequence). The CDR3 protein is CASRGDTYNEQFF. In nucleotides, the CDR3 is TGTGCCAGCAGGGGGGACACTTACAATGAGCAGTTCTTC.

V usage is TRBV6-1 and J usage is TRBJ2-3; D remains ambiguous. CDR3 size: 13 residues. Trimming removed 0 bases at V and 5 bases at J, with 6 bases between. CDR1 MNHNS and CDR2 SASEGT come from the germline V gene. This CDR3 is CASSEALGDTQYF. CDR3 DNA: TGTGCCAGCAGTGAAGCCCTCGGAGATACGCAGTATTTT.

This sequence joins TRBV18 and TRBJ2-2; TRBD1 is a possible D gene (6 bases). In germline, CDR1 is KGHSH, CDR2 LQKENI. The germline V and J ends were trimmed by 4 bases and 0 bases, with 9 bases remaining between them. The length of the CDR3 is 15 residues. CDR3 sequence reads: CASSLGGANTGELFF. The CDR3 nucleotides read TGTGCCAGCTCACTAGGGGGAGCGAACACCGGGGAGCTGTTTTTT. The entire variable domain, with the rest obtained from reference TRBV18 and TRBJ2-2, is as follows: NAGVMQNPRHLVRRRGQEARLRCSPMKGHSHVYWYRQLPEEGLKFMVYLQKENIIDESGMPKERFSAEFPKEGPSILRIQQVVRGDSAAYFCASSLGGANTGELFFGEGSRLTVL.

J is TRBJ2-1 and V is TRBV25-1; 14 bases match TRBD2. Germline CDR1 reads MGHDK; CDR2 reads SYGVNS. This CDR3 contains 16 residues. After removal of 6 bases from V and 10 bases from J, the junction contained 11 bases not matched to a gene. The CDR3, as DNA: TGTGCCAGCAGCCCACTGGGGGGACTAGCGGGAGAGGAGCAGTTCTTC. Translating it yields CASSPLGGLAGEEQFF.

V gene TRBV7-9 combines with J gene TRBJ2-7; 9 positions match TRBD1. Unmatched junction bases numbered 5, after V lost 3 bases and J lost 5 bases. This CDR3 has 14 amino acids. Looked up from germline, CDR1 is SEHNR and CDR2 is FQNEAQ (reference sequence). DNA for the CDR3: TGTGCCAGCAGCTTCGGACAGGGGCGGGACGAGCAGTACTTC. Residues: CASSFGQGRDEQYF.

The genes are TRBV28 and TRBJ1-2, with 7 bases identical to TRBD1. The germline gives CDR1 MDHEN, CDR2 SYDVKM. The trim removed 4 bases at V and 8 bases at J, leaving 16 bases unmatched. This CDR3 region has 16 residues. In DNA form, the CDR3 reads TGTGCCAGCAGTTCAGCAAGACAGGGCTCATGGTCGGGCTACACCTTC. The encoded protein is CASSSARQGSWSGYTF.

The chain couples TRBV5-8 to TRBJ2-5; the D gene is possibly TRBD2 (6 bases). V was shortened by 4 bases and J by 11 bases, with 21 bases between the two germline ends. CDR1 is SGHTS, CDR2 YDEGEE, per germline. This CDR3 is built from 14 residues. The chain's CDR3 is CASSPGVAATRQYF. In DNA form, the CDR3 reads TGTGCCAGCAGCCCGGGGGTAGCGGCCACCCGGCAGTACTTC. Supplemented by reference TRBV5-8 and TRBJ2-5, the full variable domain reads EAGVTQSPTHLIKTRGQQATLRCSPISGHTSVYWYQQALGLGLQFLLWYDEGEERNRGNFPPRFSGRQFPNYSSELNVNALELEDSALYLCASSPGVAATRQYFGPGTRLLVL.

This CDR3 is CASSLSPSGGTGQETQYF. In nucleotides, the CDR3 is TGTGCCAGCAGTTTATCGCCTAGCGGGGGGACCGGTCAAGAGACCCAGTACTTC. The V gene is TRBV27, the J gene TRBJ2-5; 11 positions agree with TRBD2. From germline, CDR1 is MNHEY and CDR2 SMNVEV (reference sequence). The CDR3 is 18 residues long. Trimming cost V 0 bases and J 2 bases; bases outside gene matches: 8.

The chain links TRBV9 to TRBJ2-1; TRBD1 is a possible D gene (5 bases). Trimming removed 2 bases at V and 5 bases at J, with 14 bases between. This CDR3 region has 15 residues. Germline V gene lookup returns CDR1 SGDLS and CDR2 YYNGEE. Here the CDR3 DNA reads TGTGCCAGCAGCGTCTGGGCAGGGCGCCACAATGAGCAGTTCTTC. It specifies CASSVWAGRHNEQFF.

This clone was recorded a few times. The chain carries TRBV9 and TRBJ2-7; 10 positions agree with TRBD1. The CDR3 is 13 amino acids. Germline CDR1 and CDR2: SGDLS and YYNGEE. With 2 bases clipped from V and 7 bases from J, the junction kept 3 bases outside the gene matches. CDR3 in amino acids: CASSVWGQGEQYF. CDR3 coding DNA: TGTGCCAGCAGCGTGTGGGGACAGGGGGAGCAGTACTTC.

The rearrangement links TRBV5-6 to TRBJ1-3, with D tentatively TRBD1 (5 bases). Germline CDR1 reads SGHDT; CDR2 reads YYEEEE. The CDR3 length is 17 residues. Deletions cut 1 base from V and 0 bases from J, with 14 bases between. Here the CDR3 reads CASSLSSGDLSGNTIYF. The CDR3 DNA reads TGTGCCAGCAGCTTGTCTTCCGGGGACCTCTCTGGAAACACCATATATTTT.

The DNA of the CDR3 is TGTGCCAGCAGCTCACCAGCGGGGGCAGAGACCCAGTACTTC. Translating it yields CASSSPAGAETQYF. The gene calls are TRBV9 and TRBJ2-5; 8 bases fit TRBD2. V dropped 4 bases and J dropped 4; count of bases not matched to a gene: 6. CDR1 and CDR2 (germline): SGDLS, YYNGEE. The CDR3 runs 14 residues.

V is TRBV4-3 and J is TRBJ2-2; D gene uncertain. The CDR3 is made up of 15 amino acids. V dropped 0 bases and J dropped 6 bases, with 11 bases sitting between them. Looked up from germline, CDR1 is LGHNA and CDR2 is YSLEER. DNA of the CDR3: TGCGCCAGCAGCCAAGATAGAAATGGCGCCGGGGAGCTGTTTTTT. It encodes CASSQDRNGAGELFF.

The chain couples TRBV25-1 to TRBJ2-1, with a possible D match to TRBD1 (5 bases). The CDR3 is made up of 14 amino acids. Trimming stripped 2 bases from V and 5 bases from J, with 10 bases between. Germline CDR1 MGHDK, CDR2 SYGVNS. The CDR3 DNA reads TGTGCCAGCAGTGAACGCAGGGCCCACAATGAGCAGTTCTTC. It encodes CASSERRAHNEQFF.

V and J are TRBV18 and TRBJ1-4; no reliable D call. The V end was cut by 3 bases, the J end by 8 bases, with 10 bases between. Germline V CDR1 and CDR2: KGHSH, LQKENI. The CDR3 sequence is 13 residues long. The CDR3 region is CASSPSRGEKLFF. DNA of the CDR3: TGTGCCAGCTCACCCTCCCGGGGAGAAAAACTGTTTTTT.

The chain couples TRBV5-1 to TRBJ2-3; possible D gene TRBD1, 6 bases. The V gene lost 6 bases and the J gene lost 2 bases, with 13 bases spanning the gap. This CDR3 is built from 14 residues. Germline V gene lookup returns CDR1 SGHRS and CDR2 YFSETQ. CDR3 amino acids: CASTQGTYTDTQYF. The CDR3, as DNA: TGCGCCAGCACCCAGGGGACATACACAGATACGCAGTATTTT.

This chain uses TRBV6-6 with TRBJ1-2; no definite D call. Germline V gene data show CDR1 as MNHNY and CDR2 as SVGAGI (reference sequence). V was trimmed by 2 bases and J by 4 bases, leaving 11 bases between them. The CDR3 has 14 amino acids. CDR3 loop: CASSYQEVSYGYTF. The DNA for the CDR3 is TGTGCCAGCAGTTACCAGGAGGTGAGCTATGGCTACACCTTC.